These 3 T cell receptor beta chains originate from one sample sequenced in a study of Ad26.COV2.S vaccination and SARS-CoV-2 variants. Assay used: immunoSEQ multiplex PCR; TCRdb lists only in-frame clones, some missing. The repertoire holds some 320,000 clones, with around 84% as singletons. Treatment of the sample: some 20 received Ad26.COV2.S at low or high dose, single or two shots; 5 received placebo; per-sample allocation not given. Samples were taken on day 63 after the first vaccine or placebo injection. Specimen: peripheral blood, collected in a trial of Ad26.COV2.S vaccine versus placebo. These receptors originate from a person aged 18-65 years who received the Ad26.COV2.S COVID-19 vaccine or a placebo.

This clone was observed a single time. The chain combines TRBV5-6 with TRBJ2-7; 9 nucleotides align to TRBD1. This CDR3 spans 15 amino acids. V dropped 4 bases and J dropped 1; count of bases not matched to a gene: 6. Germline CDR1 and CDR2: SGHDT and YYEEEE. The CDR3 reads CASSQGTGQSYEQYF. The CDR3 nucleotides read TGTGCCAGCAGCCAAGGGACAGGGCAGTCCTACGAGCAGTACTTC.

The J gene is TRBJ2-3, the V gene TRBV27; 8 nucleotides line up with TRBD1. This CDR3 comprises 19 residues. Germline CDR1 is MNHEY and CDR2 is SMNVEV (reference sequence). The J segment lost 0 bases and the V segment lost 3 bases, leaving 14 bases of the junction unmatched. The CDR3 reads CASSLGRGLLTSSTDTQYF. The CDR3 DNA sequence: TGTGCCAGCAGTTTGGGCAGGGGGCTTCTGACGTCTAGCACAGATACGCAGTATTTT.

The CDR3 DNA sequence: TGTGCCAGCAGCTTGAGGCAGGCCAATTCACCCCTCCACTTT. Translating it yields CASSLRQANSPLHF. The gene calls are TRBV5-5 and TRBJ1-6; D unresolved. The CDR3 loop spans 14 amino acids. CDR1 and CDR2 from the germline V gene are SGHKS and YYEKEE (reference sequence). V lost 1 base, J lost 7 bases, and 9 bases lay in between. Using reference TRBV5-5 and TRBJ1-6 for the parts outside the CDR3, the full variable domain is DAGVTQSPTHLIKTRGQQVTLRCSPISGHKSVSWYQQVLGQGPQFIFQYYEKEERGRGNFPDRFSARQFPNYSSELNVNALLLGDSALYLCASSLRQANSPLHFGNGTRLTVT.